One T cell receptor (beta chain) is described in this entry. The target antigen is unknown. The source of the sample is a study of CD8+ T cells in alopecia areata. Whole-study results and caveats: A large proportion of expanded lesional clones were detected persisting in scalp and blood during tofacitinib. As there was one nonresponder, how baseline CD8+ expansion relates to response remains uncertain. Lesional scalp displayed greater clonality than normal scalp, most notably in alopecia totalis/universalis.

In each case, RNA was isolated and then reverse transcribed into cDNA as the sequencing template. Libraries were prepared by immunoSEQ multiplex PCR; TCRdb keeps only in-frame clonotypes and omits some of them. The data show about 300,000 clones, 58% seen once. The germline V gene encodes CDR1 GTSNPN and CDR2 SVGIG (reference sequence). The CDR3 loop spans 11 amino acids. The V gene end was trimmed by 1 base and the J gene end by 12 bases; junction bases not matched to a gene: 1. Regarding treatment: oral pan-JAK inhibitor, 5-10 mg twice daily. Patients with alopecia areata provided lesional scalp punch biopsies as well as peripheral blood.

The J gene is TRBJ2-2, the V gene TRBV30; 8 positions match TRBD1. Sequencing used CD4+ T cells sorted from blood, obtained at week 24, from a patient treated with tofacitinib. The TCR comes from a human donor with alopecia areata. The CDR3 coding sequence is TGTGCCTGGAGTGGGACAGGGAAGCTGTTTTTT. Its protein product is CAWSGTGKLFF.